This T cell receptor (beta chain) was captured in a study of cytomegalovirus exposure and HLA in healthy donors. Across the study: T cells numbering about 180 million yielded more than 100 million unique TCR beta sequences in an earlier analysis. General study findings and limits: Overall, around 160 TCR beta chains were annotated as cytomegalovirus-associated. Follow-up analysis later connected one missense variant in DCLRE1C with trimming of TCR beta V- and J-genes. CMV antigen specificity was confirmed in vitro for a few CMV-associated chains.

Primers included in the PCR were 60 Vbeta and 13 Jbeta primers. Only in-frame clones appear in the TCRdb table, and some are missing; sequencing was by immunoSEQ multiplex PCR. Among around 150,000 clones listed, 80% were seen once. About this clone itself: Its specificity is unknown. The same CDR3 is also encoded by other DNA sequences in this sample.

This clonotype was sampled from a man aged 25-45 years in good health. The source material was PBMCs.

The CDR3 spells CASSPGTSNEQFF. In DNA, the CDR3 is TGTGCCAGCTCACCGGGGACTAGCAATGAGCAGTTCTTC. The V gene is TRBV18, the J gene TRBJ2-1; 8 nucleotides agree with TRBD2. J gave up 6 bases and V 3 bases, and 1 base lay outside the gene matches. Germline V lookup: CDR1 KGHSH, CDR2 LQKENI. CDR3 length equals 13 residues.